These T cell receptor beta chains were read from a single sample in a study of OX40 agonist ivuxolimab in advanced cancers. The data were produced by immunoSEQ multiplex PCR, yet TCRdb's version contains in-frame clones alone and is incomplete. The top ten clones hold less than 3.5% of a sample with about 61,000 clones, about four fifths of them seen once. The sequencing here drew on CD4+ or CD8+ T cells sorted from blood, taken in a trial of the OX40 agonist ivuxolimab. All receptors come from an adult with an advanced solid tumor such as melanoma, head and neck, liver or kidney cancer. CDR3s include the opening cysteine and the closing phenylalanine or tryptophan. The order of the fields is J gene, D gene, clone size, V gene, CDR3 protein, CDR3 DNA. The D gene is left open where the match is weak. The listing skips clone size in some rows; elsewhere it reads once, few, many or a size class.

j_gene: TRBJ1-3
d_gene: -
abundance: -
v_gene: TRBV7-3
CDR3aa: CASSSGDSGNTIYF
CDR3nt: TGTGCCAGCAGCTCAGGGGACTCTGGAAACACCATATATTTT

j_gene: TRBJ2-1
d_gene: TRBD1
abundance: -
v_gene: TRBV7-3
CDR3aa: CASSLQGTESYNEQFF
CDR3nt: TGTGCCAGCAGCTTACAGGGGACAGAGAGTTACAATGAGCAGTTCTTC

j_gene: TRBJ1-6
d_gene: -
abundance: -
v_gene: TRBV5-1
CDR3aa: CASSARPAPNSPLHF
CDR3nt: TGCGCCAGCAGCGCCCGACCGGCCCCTAATTCACCCCTCCACTTT

j_gene: TRBJ2-3
d_gene: -
abundance: -
v_gene: TRBV6-6
CDR3aa: CASSPYREDTQYF
CDR3nt: TGTGCCAGCAGTCCCTACAGGGAAGATACGCAGTATTTT

j_gene: TRBJ1-1
d_gene: -
abundance: -
v_gene: TRBV7-2
CDR3aa: CASRLGGGTEAFF
CDR3nt: TGTGCCAGCAGACTAGGGGGGGGCACTGAAGCTTTCTTT

j_gene: TRBJ1-5
d_gene: -
abundance: -
v_gene: TRBV29-1
CDR3aa: CSVGIEGNQPQHF
CDR3nt: TGCAGCGTTGGGATAGAAGGCAATCAGCCCCAGCATTTT

j_gene: TRBJ2-1
d_gene: -
abundance: -
v_gene: TRBV5-4
CDR3aa: CASSTDGSSYNEQFF
CDR3nt: TGTGCCAGCAGCACGGACGGGAGCTCCTACAATGAGCAGTTCTTC

j_gene: TRBJ2-4
d_gene: -
abundance: -
v_gene: TRBV7-9
CDR3aa: CASSPSGVAGATKNIQYF
CDR3nt: TGTGCCAGCAGCCCTTCGGGCGTCGCGGGGGCTACCAAAAACATTCAGTACTTC

j_gene: TRBJ2-3
d_gene: TRBD1
abundance: -
v_gene: TRBV27
CDR3aa: CASRRGLIDTQYF
CDR3nt: TGTGCCAGCAGGAGGGGGCTGATTGATACGCAGTATTTT

j_gene: TRBJ2-3
d_gene: -
abundance: -
v_gene: TRBV4-1
CDR3aa: CASSQDGGGMSTDTQYF
CDR3nt: TGCGCCAGCAGCCAAGATGGAGGGGGGATGAGCACAGATACGCAGTATTTT

j_gene: TRBJ1-5
d_gene: -
abundance: -
v_gene: TRBV6-1
CDR3aa: CASSEARQRLSNQPQHF
CDR3nt: TGTGCCAGCAGTGAAGCCCGACAGAGGTTGAGCAATCAGCCCCAGCATTTT

j_gene: TRBJ2-3
d_gene: -
abundance: few
v_gene: TRBV28
CDR3aa: CASSRKGGGTDTQYF
CDR3nt: TGTGCCAGCAGCCGGAAGGGGGGGGGCACAGATACGCAGTATTTT

j_gene: TRBJ1-6
d_gene: -
abundance: -
v_gene: TRBV2
CDR3aa: CASHGYAGRDNSPLHF
CDR3nt: TGTGCCAGCCACGGTTATGCCGGGAGGGATAATTCACCCCTCCACTTT

j_gene: TRBJ2-7
d_gene: TRBD1
abundance: -
v_gene: TRBV19
CDR3aa: CASSKGQDQIYEQYF
CDR3nt: TGTGCCAGTAGTAAGGGACAGGACCAAATCTACGAGCAGTACTTC

j_gene: TRBJ2-5
d_gene: -
abundance: -
v_gene: TRBV10-3
CDR3aa: CAIRGGPTTGETQYF
CDR3nt: TGTGCCATCAGGGGGGGACCCACCACTGGGGAGACCCAGTACTTC

j_gene: TRBJ2-1
d_gene: -
abundance: -
v_gene: TRBV29-1
CDR3aa: CSGWIAEQFF
CDR3nt: TGCAGCGGGTGGATCGCTGAGCAGTTCTTC

j_gene: TRBJ1-3
d_gene: TRBD1
abundance: -
v_gene: TRBV4-1
CDR3aa: CASTQGQGASGNTIYF
CDR3nt: TGCGCCAGCACCCAAGGACAGGGGGCTTCTGGAAACACCATATATTTT

j_gene: TRBJ1-2
d_gene: -
abundance: -
v_gene: TRBV19
CDR3aa: CASSIDPDGNYGYTF
CDR3nt: TGTGCCAGTAGTATAGATCCGGACGGGAACTATGGCTACACCTTC

j_gene: TRBJ1-1
d_gene: -
abundance: -
v_gene: TRBV9
CDR3aa: CASSLGAGDDTEAFF
CDR3nt: TGTGCCAGCAGTTTGGGGGCAGGGGATGACACTGAAGCTTTCTTT

j_gene: TRBJ1-1
d_gene: TRBD1
abundance: few
v_gene: TRBV4-2
CDR3aa: CASSPRLLDRGGTEAFF
CDR3nt: TGTGCCAGCAGCCCACGCTTATTAGACAGGGGGGGCACTGAAGCTTTCTTT

j_gene: TRBJ2-5
d_gene: TRBD2
abundance: few
v_gene: TRBV19
CDR3aa: CASSVRGAQETQYF
CDR3nt: TGTGCCAGTAGTGTGCGGGGGGCCCAAGAGACCCAGTACTTC

j_gene: TRBJ2-7
d_gene: TRBD1
abundance: -
v_gene: TRBV5-1
CDR3aa: CASSLRRDRVHEQYF
CDR3nt: TGCGCCAGCAGCTTAAGGAGGGACAGGGTCCACGAGCAGTACTTC

j_gene: TRBJ1-3
d_gene: -
abundance: -
v_gene: TRBV7-8
CDR3aa: CASSRSLSSGNTIYF
CDR3nt: TGTGCCAGCAGCCGAAGTTTGAGCTCTGGAAACACCATATATTTT

j_gene: TRBJ1-3
d_gene: TRBD1
abundance: -
v_gene: TRBV7-2
CDR3aa: CASSPRQGLGGNTIYF
CDR3nt: TGTGCCAGCAGCCCTCGACAGGGTTTAGGTGGAAACACCATATATTTT

j_gene: TRBJ2-7
d_gene: -
abundance: -
v_gene: TRBV4-3
CDR3aa: CASSKQGGRNEEQYF
CDR3nt: TGCGCCAGCAGTAAACAGGGAGGGAGGAATGAGGAGCAGTACTTC

j_gene: TRBJ2-3
d_gene: TRBD1
abundance: -
v_gene: TRBV6-4
CDR3aa: CASSDRGITDTQYF
CDR3nt: TGTGCCAGCAGCGACAGGGGGATTACAGATACGCAGTATTTT

j_gene: TRBJ2-1
d_gene: TRBD2
abundance: -
v_gene: TRBV4-2
CDR3aa: CASSQEGTSGGQNNEQFF
CDR3nt: TGTGCCAGCAGCCAAGAGGGGACTAGCGGGGGGCAAAACAATGAGCAGTTCTTC

j_gene: TRBJ2-1
d_gene: -
abundance: -
v_gene: TRBV11-3
CDR3aa: CASSPRLYNEQFF
CDR3nt: TGTGCCAGCAGCCCACGACTTTACAATGAGCAGTTCTTC

j_gene: TRBJ1-2
d_gene: TRBD1
abundance: -
v_gene: TRBV28
CDR3aa: CASSLVGQHNGYTF
CDR3nt: TGTGCCAGCAGTTTAGTGGGACAGCACAATGGCTACACCTTC

j_gene: TRBJ1-4
d_gene: TRBD1
abundance: -
v_gene: TRBV2
CDR3aa: CASIGQGVGNEKLFF
CDR3nt: TGTGCCAGCATCGGACAGGGGGTGGGTAATGAAAAACTGTTTTTT

j_gene: TRBJ2-5
d_gene: TRBD2
abundance: -
v_gene: TRBV9
CDR3aa: CASSAGLAEETQYF
CDR3nt: TGTGCCAGCAGCGCGGGACTAGCGGAGGAGACCCAGTACTTC

j_gene: TRBJ2-7
d_gene: -
abundance: -
v_gene: TRBV2
CDR3aa: CASSAQPSGPYEQYF
CDR3nt: TGTGCCAGCAGTGCGCAGCCTTCGGGGCCCTACGAGCAGTACTTC

j_gene: TRBJ2-3
d_gene: TRBD2
abundance: -
v_gene: TRBV4-1
CDR3aa: CASSWRGGDRDTQYF
CDR3nt: TGCGCCAGCAGCTGGCGGGGGGGAGATCGGGATACGCAGTATTTT

j_gene: TRBJ1-6
d_gene: -
abundance: -
v_gene: TRBV7-9
CDR3aa: CASSRAPGDSPLHF
CDR3nt: TGTGCCAGCTCCCGGGCCCCTGGGGATTCACCCCTCCACTTT

j_gene: TRBJ1-5
d_gene: -
abundance: once
v_gene: TRBV9
CDR3aa: CASSVDPGYNQPQHF
CDR3nt: TGTGCCAGCAGCGTCGACCCAGGGTACAATCAGCCCCAGCATTTT

j_gene: TRBJ1-5
d_gene: -
abundance: few
v_gene: TRBV7-2
CDR3aa: CASSLARGSNSNQPQHF
CDR3nt: TGTGCCAGCAGCTTAGCGAGGGGAAGTAATAGCAATCAGCCCCAGCATTTT